The clone carrying this TCR beta chain has more than one count but fewer than ten. Its matching antigen is unknown. The entirety of the isolated RNA underwent reverse transcription, so expressed TCRB transcripts were sequenced. Assay: immunoSEQ multiplex PCR; the TCRdb copy retains only in-frame clones and omits some. Of hundreds of thousands of clones in the sample, around 15% are singletons; the top ten hold more than 0.08%. The CDR3 spans 16 residues. The V end lost 3 bases, the J end lost 2 bases, and 15 bases lay between the germline ends. Per germline, CDR1 SGDLS and CDR2 YYNGEE. The data originate from a study of beta chain features in type 1 diabetes. Study observations and caveats: High-TCR-expressing cells could be over-represented by cDNA sequencing. Patients with Type 1 diabetes showed moderately but significantly shorter TCRB CDR3s in all four CD4+ subsets.

Each of the sorted populations had a purity greater than 98%. The sequence came from a man younger than 30 in good health. The sequencing sample was made of naive CD4+ T cells from blood. V gene TRBV9 combines with J gene TRBJ2-1; D might be TRBD2 (7 bases). The CDR3 bases are TGTGCCAGCAGCGCCCCGAGGGGGGGGACCTACAATGAGCAGTTCTTC. This codes for CASSAPRGGTYNEQFF.